Following are 5 T cell receptor beta chains from one sample sequenced in a study of response to subunit inactivated influenza vaccine. TCRdb re-derived calls from the RT-PCR reads in MiXCR, one entry per CDR3 protein. The table has under 800,000 distinct CDR3 sequences, approximately 15% seen once. The sequencing here drew on PBMCs from blood, taken approximately 15 days before vaccination. The receptors were sampled from a man aged 50 or older who received an inactivated influenza vaccine.

V gene TRBV10-3 combines with J gene TRBJ1-2; D is ambiguous. V lost 3 bases to trimming and J lost 8 bases, with 10 bases between them. The CDR3 covers 12 residues. The germline V gene has CDR1 ENHRY and CDR2 SYGVKD. This CDR3 reads CAISEPLGGYTF. DNA of the CDR3: TGTGCCATCAGTGAACCCCTCGGAGGCTACACCTTC.

The table lists this clonotype with many counts. This chain links TRBV10-3 with TRBJ2-1; the match to TRBD1 covers 9 bases. V dropped 4 bases and J dropped 4; count of bases not matched to a gene: 5. The CDR3 runs 15 residues. Germline values: CDR1 ENHRY, CDR2 SYGVKD. In DNA form, the CDR3 reads TGTGCCATCAGTGCGTTGGGACAGGGTTACAATGAGCAGTTCTTC. Encoded protein: CAISALGQGYNEQFF.

This clonotype was found many times. The gene calls are TRBV29-1 and TRBJ2-7; the D gene is possibly TRBD2 (6 bases). V was shortened by 7 bases and J by 4 bases, with 23 bases between the two germline ends. The germline V gene has CDR1 SQVTM and CDR2 ANQGSEA. The CDR3 loop spans 15 amino acids. The CDR3 DNA sequence: TGCAGCGCTGGGGGAAGCATCGGGAGTGGATACGAGCAGTACTTC. It codes for CSAGGSIGSGYEQYF.

The chain carries TRBV4-3 and TRBJ2-5; D might be TRBD2 (5 bases). Germline CDR1 and CDR2: LGHNA and YSLEER. This CDR3 spans 16 amino acids. Deletions cut 4 bases from V and 0 bases from J, with 15 bases between. Here the CDR3 reads CASSRARDRHQETQYF. For the CDR3, the DNA is TGCGCCAGCAGCCGCGCCCGGGATCGCCACCAAGAGACCCAGTACTTC.

This clonotype was recorded at least ten times. The J gene is TRBJ1-5, the V gene TRBV7-9; 7 nucleotides match TRBD1. The length of the CDR3 is 16 residues. Germline CDR1 reads SEHNR; CDR2 reads FQNEAQ (reference sequence). Losses at the gene ends were 1 base for V and 3 bases for J; bases not matched to a gene: 6. The CDR3 loop reads CASSLGGTDLNQPQHF. CDR3 sequence (DNA): TGTGCCAGCAGCTTAGGTGGGACAGACCTCAATCAGCCCCAGCATTTT.